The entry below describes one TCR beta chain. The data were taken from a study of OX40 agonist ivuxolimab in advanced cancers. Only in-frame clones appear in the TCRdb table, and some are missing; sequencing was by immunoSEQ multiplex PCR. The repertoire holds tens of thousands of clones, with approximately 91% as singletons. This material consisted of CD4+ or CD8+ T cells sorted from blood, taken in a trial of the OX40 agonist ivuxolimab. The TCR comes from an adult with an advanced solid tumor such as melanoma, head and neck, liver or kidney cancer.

CDR3 residues: CASRDGPYEQYF. As DNA, the CDR3 is TGTGCCAGCCGGGACGGACCCTACGAGCAGTACTTC. This chain uses TRBV6-5 with TRBJ2-7; D possibly uses TRBD1 or TRBD2 (5 bases each). V shed 8 bases and J shed 2 bases, with 10 bases lying between them. From germline, CDR1 is MNHEY and CDR2 SVGAGI. The CDR3 extends over 12 amino acids.